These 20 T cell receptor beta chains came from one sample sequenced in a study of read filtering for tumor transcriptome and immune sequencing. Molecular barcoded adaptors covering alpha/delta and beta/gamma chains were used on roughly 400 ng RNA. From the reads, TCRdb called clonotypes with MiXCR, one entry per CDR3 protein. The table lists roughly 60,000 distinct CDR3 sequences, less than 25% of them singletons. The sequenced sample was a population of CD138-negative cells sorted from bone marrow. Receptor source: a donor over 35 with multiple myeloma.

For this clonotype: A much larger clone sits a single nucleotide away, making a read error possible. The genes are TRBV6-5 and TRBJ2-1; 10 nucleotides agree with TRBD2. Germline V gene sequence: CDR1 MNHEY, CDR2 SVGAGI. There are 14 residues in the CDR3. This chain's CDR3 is CASSLAGEYNGQFF. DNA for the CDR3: TGTGCCAGCAGTCTAGCGGGGGAATACAATGGGCAGTTCTTC.

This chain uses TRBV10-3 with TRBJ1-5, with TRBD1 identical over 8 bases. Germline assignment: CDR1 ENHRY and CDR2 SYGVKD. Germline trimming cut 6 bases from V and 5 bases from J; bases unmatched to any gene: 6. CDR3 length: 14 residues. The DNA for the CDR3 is TGTGCCATCAGCCGGGACAGGTACTATCAGCCCCAGCATTTT. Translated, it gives CAISRDRYYQPQHF.

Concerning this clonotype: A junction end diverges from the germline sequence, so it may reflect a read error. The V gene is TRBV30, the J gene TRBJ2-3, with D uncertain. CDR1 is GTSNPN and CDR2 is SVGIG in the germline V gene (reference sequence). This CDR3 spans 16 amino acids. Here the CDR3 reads CAWSPKELRDGDTKYF. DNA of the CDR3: TGTGCCTGGAGTCCGAAAGAGTTAAGGGATGGAGATACGAAGTATTTT. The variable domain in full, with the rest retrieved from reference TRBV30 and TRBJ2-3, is SQTIHQWPATLVQPVGSPLSLECTVEGTSNPNLYWYRQAAGRGLQLLFYSVGIGQISSEVPQNLSASRPQDRQFILSSKKLLLSDSGFYLCAWSPKELRDGDTKYFGPGTRLTVL.

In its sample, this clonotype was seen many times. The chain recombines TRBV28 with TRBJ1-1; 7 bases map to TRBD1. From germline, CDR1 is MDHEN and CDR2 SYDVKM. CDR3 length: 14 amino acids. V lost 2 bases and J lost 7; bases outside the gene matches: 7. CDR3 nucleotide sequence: TGTGCCAGCAGTTTACAACGACAGGGCCATGAAGCTTTCTTT. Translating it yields CASSLQRQGHEAFF.

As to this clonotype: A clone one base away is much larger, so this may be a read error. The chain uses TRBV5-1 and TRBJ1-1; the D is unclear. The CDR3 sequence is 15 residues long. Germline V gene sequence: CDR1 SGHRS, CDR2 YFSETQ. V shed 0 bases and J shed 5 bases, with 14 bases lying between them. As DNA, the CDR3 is TGCGCCAGCAGCTTGGTTGGCAGTGTGAGGACTGAAGCTTTCTTT. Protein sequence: CASSLVGSVRTEAFF.

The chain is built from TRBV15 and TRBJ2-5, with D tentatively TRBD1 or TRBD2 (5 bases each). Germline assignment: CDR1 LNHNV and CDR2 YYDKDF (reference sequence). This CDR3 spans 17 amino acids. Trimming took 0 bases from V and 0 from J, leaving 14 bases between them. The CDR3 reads CATSRDGTAKNQETQYF. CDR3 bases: TGTGCCACCAGCAGAGATGGGACCGCCAAAAACCAAGAGACCCAGTACTTC.

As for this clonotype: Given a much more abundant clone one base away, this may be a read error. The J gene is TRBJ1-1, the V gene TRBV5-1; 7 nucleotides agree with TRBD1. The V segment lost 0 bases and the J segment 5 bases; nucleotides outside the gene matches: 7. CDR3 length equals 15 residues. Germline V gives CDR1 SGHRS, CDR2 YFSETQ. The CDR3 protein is CASSLGGRGFTEAFF. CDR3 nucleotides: TGCGCCAGCAGCTTGGGCGGCAGGGGGTTTACTGAAGCTTTCTTT.

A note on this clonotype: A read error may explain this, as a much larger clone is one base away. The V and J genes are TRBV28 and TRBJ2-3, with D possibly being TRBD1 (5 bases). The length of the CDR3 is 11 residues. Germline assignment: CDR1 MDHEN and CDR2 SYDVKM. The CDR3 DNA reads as TGTGGCAGCAGGAATCAGGGTACGCAGTATTTT. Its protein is CGSRNQGTQYF.

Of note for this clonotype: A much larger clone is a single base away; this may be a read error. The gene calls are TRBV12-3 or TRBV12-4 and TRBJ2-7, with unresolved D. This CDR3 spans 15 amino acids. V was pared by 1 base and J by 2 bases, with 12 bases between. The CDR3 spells CASSLEAVATYEQYF. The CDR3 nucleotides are TGTGCCAGCAGTTTAGAGGCCGTAGCCACCTACGAGCAGTACTTC.

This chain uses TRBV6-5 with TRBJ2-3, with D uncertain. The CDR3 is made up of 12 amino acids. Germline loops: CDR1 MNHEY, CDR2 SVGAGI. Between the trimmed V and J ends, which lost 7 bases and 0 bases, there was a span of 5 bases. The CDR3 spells CASTASTDTQYF. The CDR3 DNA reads TGTGCCAGCACAGCTAGCACAGATACGCAGTATTTT.

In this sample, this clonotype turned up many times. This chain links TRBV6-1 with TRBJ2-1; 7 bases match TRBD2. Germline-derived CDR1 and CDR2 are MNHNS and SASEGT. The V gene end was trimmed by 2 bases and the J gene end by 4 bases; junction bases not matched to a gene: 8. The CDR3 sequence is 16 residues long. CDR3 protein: CASSERASGIYNEQFF. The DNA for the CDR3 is TGTGCCAGCAGTGAAAGGGCTAGCGGAATATACAATGAGCAGTTCTTC.

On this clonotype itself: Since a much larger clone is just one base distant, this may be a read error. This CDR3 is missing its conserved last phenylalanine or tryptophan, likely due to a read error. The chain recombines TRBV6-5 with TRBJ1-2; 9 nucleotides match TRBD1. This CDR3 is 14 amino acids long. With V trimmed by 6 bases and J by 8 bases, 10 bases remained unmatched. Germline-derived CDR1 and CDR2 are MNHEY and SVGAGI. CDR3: CASRSSRDRDGYTL. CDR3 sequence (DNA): TGTGCCAGCAGGTCGTCCCGGGACAGGGACGGCTACACCCTC.

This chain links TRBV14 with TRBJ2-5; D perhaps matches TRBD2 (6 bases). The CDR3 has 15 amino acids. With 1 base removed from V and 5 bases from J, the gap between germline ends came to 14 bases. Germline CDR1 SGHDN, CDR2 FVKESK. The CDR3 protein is CASSQGAGPGETQYF. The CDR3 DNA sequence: TGTGCCAGCAGCCAAGGTGCGGGGCCGGGGGAGACCCAGTACTTC. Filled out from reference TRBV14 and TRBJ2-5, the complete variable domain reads EAGVTQFPSHSVIEKGQTVTLRCDPISGHDNLYWYRRVMGKEIKFLLHFVKESKQDESGMPNNRFLAERTGGTYSTLKVQPAELEDSGVYFCASSQGAGPGETQYFGPGTRLLVL.

The CDR3 loop is CASSWVGQPQHF. CDR3 in DNA: TGTGCCAGCAGTTGGGTGGGACAGCCCCAGCATTTT. The chain carries TRBV28 and TRBJ1-5; D gene ambiguous. V lost 4 bases and J 7 bases, leaving 8 bases between the germline ends. The CDR3 runs 12 residues. The V gene's germline CDR1 is MDHEN and CDR2 SYDVKM.

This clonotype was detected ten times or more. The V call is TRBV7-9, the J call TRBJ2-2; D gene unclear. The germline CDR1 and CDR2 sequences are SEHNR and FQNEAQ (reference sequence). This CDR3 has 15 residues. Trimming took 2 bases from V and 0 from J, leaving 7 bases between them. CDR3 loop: CASSLQASNTGELFF. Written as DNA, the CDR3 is TGTGCCAGCAGCTTACAGGCATCGAACACCGGGGAGCTGTTTTTT.

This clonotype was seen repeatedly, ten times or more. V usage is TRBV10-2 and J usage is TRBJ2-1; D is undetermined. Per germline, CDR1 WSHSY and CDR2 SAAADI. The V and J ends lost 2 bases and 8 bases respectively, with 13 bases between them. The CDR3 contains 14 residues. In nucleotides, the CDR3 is TGCGCCAGCAGTGAGGGGCCAGCGTCCCATGAGCAGTTCTTC. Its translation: CASSEGPASHEQFF.

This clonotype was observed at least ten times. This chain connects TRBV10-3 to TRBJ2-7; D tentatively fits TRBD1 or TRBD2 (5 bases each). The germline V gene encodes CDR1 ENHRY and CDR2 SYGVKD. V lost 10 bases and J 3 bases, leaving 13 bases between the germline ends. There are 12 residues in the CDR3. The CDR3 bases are TGTGCCAGCCGGGACCGGGGCTACGAGCAGTACTTC. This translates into CASRDRGYEQYF.

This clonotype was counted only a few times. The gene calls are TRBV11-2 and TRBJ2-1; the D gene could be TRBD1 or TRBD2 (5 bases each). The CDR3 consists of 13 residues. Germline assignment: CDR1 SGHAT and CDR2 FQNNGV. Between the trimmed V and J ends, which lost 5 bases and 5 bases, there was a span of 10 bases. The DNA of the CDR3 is TGTGCCAGCAGCCCGGGACCCGACAATGAGCAGTTCTTC. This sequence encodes CASSPGPDNEQFF.

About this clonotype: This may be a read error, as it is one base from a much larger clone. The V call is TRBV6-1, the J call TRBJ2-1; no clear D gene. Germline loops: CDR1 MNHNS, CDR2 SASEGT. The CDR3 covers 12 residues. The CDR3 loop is CASKTGYYEQFF. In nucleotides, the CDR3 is TGTGCCAGCAAGACTGGCTACTATGAGCAGTTCTTC.

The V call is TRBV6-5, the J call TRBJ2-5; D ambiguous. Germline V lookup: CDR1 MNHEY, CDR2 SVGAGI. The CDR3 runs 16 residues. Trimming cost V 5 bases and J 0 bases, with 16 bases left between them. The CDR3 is CASSKIRTQYQETQYF. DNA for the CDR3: TGTGCCAGCAGTAAAATACGGACCCAGTACCAAGAGACCCAGTACTTC.